Following are 24 T cell receptor beta chains from one sample sequenced in a study of blood T cell repertoires in COVID-19. The protocol was immunoSEQ multiplex PCR, while the TCRdb copy is restricted to in-frame clones and leaves out a portion. Seen here are 250,000 to 300,000 clones, 88% observed once, and the top ten hold about 1%. The sample taken for sequencing was PBMCs or T cells enriched from blood (not recorded which). The source of these receptors is a woman in her thirties who had recovered from COVID-19.

The table lists this clone with a few counts. The rearrangement uses TRBV30 and TRBJ1-2; 7 bases agree with TRBD1. Germline V CDR1 and CDR2: GTSNPN, SVGIG (reference sequence). J was trimmed by 0 bases and V by 2 bases; bases with no gene match: 9. This CDR3 has 16 amino acids. CDR3: CAWSPGQVLANYGYTF. The DNA for the CDR3 is TGTGCCTGGAGTCCTGGACAGGTCCTAGCTAACTATGGCTACACCTTC.

On this clone: One end of the junction does not line up with germline, which may come from a read error. V gene TRBV28 combines with J gene TRBJ2-7; D may be TRBD2 (6 bases). The CDR3 extends over 15 amino acids. The germline V gene encodes CDR1 MDHEN and CDR2 SYDVKM. CDR3 DNA: TGTGCCAGCAGTTTCGCAGTCACTAGCTCCCACGAGCAGTACTTC. Translation: CASSFAVTSSHEQYF.

This sequence joins TRBV7-8 and TRBJ2-7; a possible D gene is TRBD2 (5 bases). CDR3 length equals 16 residues. Germline CDR1 reads SGHVS; CDR2 reads FQNEAQ. V dropped 1 base and J dropped 3 bases, with 16 bases sitting between them. The DNA of the CDR3 is TGTGCCAGCAGCTTAGAATCTCTAGCTAGAAACTACGAGCAGTACTTC. Translated, it gives CASSLESLARNYEQYF. Drawing the rest from reference TRBV7-8 and TRBJ2-7, the complete variable domain is GAGVSQSPRYKVAKRGQDVALRCDPISGHVSLFWYQQALGQGPEFLTYFQNEAQLDKSGLPSDRFFAERPEGSVSTLKIQRTQQEDSAVYLCASSLESLARNYEQYFGPGTRLTVT.

This rearrangement joins TRBV27 to TRBJ1-2, with 8 positions matching TRBD1. Trimming took 6 bases from V and 5 from J; bases not matched to a gene: 2. This CDR3 region has 12 residues. CDR1 and CDR2 (germline): MNHEY, SMNVEV (reference sequence). The CDR3 DNA reads as TGTGCCAGCAGCTACAGGGGGTATGGCTACACCTTC. Its translation: CASSYRGYGYTF.

Comment on this clone: The sample contains more than one DNA sequence encoding this CDR3. The chain couples TRBV13 to TRBJ1-1, with TRBD1 as a possible D gene (5 bases). Trimming stripped 0 bases from V and 3 bases from J, with 11 bases between. CDR1 PRHDT and CDR2 FYEKMQ come from the germline V gene (reference sequence). The CDR3 has 15 residues. The CDR3 sequence is CASSLGHGAYTEAFF. The CDR3 DNA is TGTGCCAGCAGCTTAGGCCATGGGGCGTACACTGAAGCTTTCTTT.

The chain uses TRBV15 and TRBJ1-5; D unresolved. V lost 1 base to trimming and J lost 6 bases, with 13 bases between them. From germline, CDR1 is LNHNV and CDR2 YYDKDF (reference sequence). The CDR3 covers 15 residues. The DNA of the CDR3 is TGTGCCACCAGCAGAGCCCGGGGATCGGGTCAGCCCCAGCATTTT. Protein: CATSRARGSGQPQHF.

The chain employs TRBV7-3 and TRBJ2-1; 9 bases are shared with TRBD2. This CDR3 spans 14 amino acids. V was pared by 3 bases and J by 4 bases, with 1 base of the junction left unmatched. Germline values: CDR1 SGHTA, CDR2 FQGTGA. For the CDR3, the DNA is TGTGCCAGCAGCTTTAGCGGGGGATACAATGAGCAGTTCTTC. Protein sequence: CASSFSGGYNEQFF.

The genes are TRBV5-1 and TRBJ2-1, with 8 bases fitting TRBD1. This CDR3 is 14 amino acids long. CDR1 and CDR2 from the germline V gene are SGHRS and YFSETQ. Losses at the gene ends were 3 bases for V and 8 bases for J; bases not matched to a gene: 7. The CDR3 DNA reads TGCGCCAGCAGCTCAAGCGGACAGGGTGATGAGCAGTTCTTC. Translated: CASSSSGQGDEQFF.

V and J are TRBV28 and TRBJ1-2; D may be TRBD1 (5 bases). Per germline, CDR1 MDHEN and CDR2 SYDVKM. Deletions cut 1 base from V and 7 bases from J, with 10 bases between. This CDR3 contains 13 residues. In DNA, the CDR3 is TGTGCCAGCAGTTTATCAGGGTCTCGTGGCTACACCTTC. Translation gives CASSLSGSRGYTF.

This sequence joins TRBV24-1 and TRBJ2-3, with a tentative D call TRBD2 (6 bases). CDR1 and CDR2 (germline): KGHDR, SFDVKD. The CDR3 is 16 residues long. The V end was cut by 7 bases, the J end by 1 base, with 17 bases between. CDR3 bases: TGTGCCACCAGGAGCCCCGCGCGGGGAGGCACAGATACGCAGTATTTT. It codes for CATRSPARGGTDTQYF.

This rearrangement joins TRBV5-8 to TRBJ2-3, with TRBD2 matching over 8 bases. V shed 4 bases, J shed 5 bases, and the junction held 9 bases outside the gene matches. The CDR3 is made up of 15 amino acids. Germline V CDR1 and CDR2: SGHTS, YDEGEE. CDR3 sequence reads: CASSLRAGVLDTQYF. CDR3 DNA sequence: TGTGCCAGCAGCCTTCGAGCGGGAGTCTTAGATACGCAGTATTTT.

This chain connects TRBV6-4 to TRBJ2-1; TRBD2 matches 13 bases. There are 16 residues in the CDR3. The junction had 9 bases not matched to a gene; V was cut back by 6 bases and J by 7 bases. The germline gives CDR1 MRHNA, CDR2 SNTAGT. The CDR3 nucleotides read TGTGCCAGCAGCCAACAACCGGGACTAGCGGGAAATGAGCAGTTCTTC. Amino acid sequence: CASSQQPGLAGNEQFF.

This chain connects TRBV29-1 to TRBJ1-1; D possibly corresponds to TRBD1 (5 bases). V gave up 7 bases and J gave up 2 bases, with 14 bases separating them. In germline, CDR1 is SQVTM, CDR2 ANQGSEA. CDR3 size: 13 residues. Here the CDR3 reads CSARGGVNTEAFF. CDR3 bases: TGCAGCGCCCGCGGGGGGGTCAACACTGAAGCTTTCTTT.

This rearrangement joins TRBV7-2 to TRBJ2-5; 11 nucleotides line up with TRBD2. CDR1 and CDR2 (germline): SGHTA, FQGNSA. V was clipped by 1 base and J by 1 base; unmatched bases: 5. CDR3 length equals 17 residues. The CDR3 nucleotides are TGTGCCAGCAGCTTAGGCGGCCTAGCGGGGGGCCAAGAGACCCAGTACTTC. This gives the protein CASSLGGLAGGQETQYF.

The CDR3 nucleotides are TGTGCCAGCTCACCAATGAGTACCGAAGCTTTCTTT. Amino acids: CASSPMSTEAFF. The chain recombines TRBV18 with TRBJ1-1, with D unresolved. CDR1 is KGHSH and CDR2 is LQKENI in the germline V gene. This CDR3 comprises 12 residues. V was shortened by 2 bases and J by 8 bases, with 9 bases between the two germline ends.

This clone showed up just once. The chain has TRBV5-6 and TRBJ2-7; TRBD1 aligns across 7 bases. The germline CDR1 and CDR2 sequences are SGHDT and YYEEEE. V shed 1 base, J shed 4 bases, and the junction held 11 bases outside the gene matches. The CDR3 is made up of 16 amino acids. For the CDR3, the DNA is TGTGCCAGCAGCTTGCCGCCGGGACAGAGTAGTTACGAGCAGTACTTC. This encodes CASSLPPGQSSYEQYF. The full variable domain, rest sourced from reference TRBV5-6 and TRBJ2-7, is DAGVTQSPTHLIKTRGQQVTLRCSPKSGHDTVSWYQQALGQGPQFIFQYYEEEERQRGNFPDRFSGHQFPNYSSELNVNALLLGDSALYLCASSLPPGQSSYEQYFGPGTRLTVT.

This chain connects TRBV6-5 to TRBJ2-3; 8 bases are shared with TRBD2. The junction had 5 bases not matched to a gene; V was cut back by 4 bases and J by 2 bases. This CDR3 contains 15 residues. CDR1 and CDR2 (germline): MNHEY, SVGAGI. In nucleotides, the CDR3 is TGTGCCAGCAGTTTCTTAGCGGGAAACACAGATACGCAGTATTTT. Translation gives CASSFLAGNTDTQYF.

This clone has only one observation. The chain uses TRBV5-4 and TRBJ2-1; TRBD1 matches at 8 bases. V gave up 2 bases and J gave up 3 bases; unmatched junction bases: 4. The CDR3 has 15 residues. From germline, CDR1 is SGHNT and CDR2 YYREEE (reference sequence). CDR3 protein: CASSFSDRVYNEQFF. The CDR3, as DNA: TGTGCCAGCAGCTTCTCGGACAGGGTCTACAATGAGCAGTTCTTC.

This chain links TRBV28 with TRBJ1-2, with D possibly being TRBD1 (5 bases). The germline gives CDR1 MDHEN, CDR2 SYDVKM. The CDR3 has 12 residues. The V end was cut by 8 bases, the J end by 10 bases, with 17 bases between. CDR3 coding DNA: TGTGCCAGCCTCGATGACAGTTCTGTCTACACCTTC. Translated: CASLDDSSVYTF.

V is TRBV11-2 and J is TRBJ2-1; 9 nucleotides line up with TRBD2. The CDR3 totals 16 residues. V shed 1 base, J shed 2 bases, and the junction held 3 bases outside the gene matches. CDR1 and CDR2 (germline): SGHAT, FQNNGV. The CDR3 spells CASSLALAGTYNEQFF. The CDR3 nucleotides read TGTGCCAGCAGCTTAGCCCTAGCGGGGACCTACAATGAGCAGTTCTTC.

The V call is TRBV3-1 (or the pseudogene TRBV3-2), the J call TRBJ2-7, with TRBD1 matching 9 bases. The J segment lost 0 bases and the V segment lost 1 base, leaving 1 base of the junction unmatched. The CDR3 has 15 residues. In germline, CDR1 is LGHDT, CDR2 YNNKEL (reference sequence). This chain's CDR3 is CASSQGQGGSYEQYF. In DNA, the CDR3 is TGTGCCAGCAGCCAAGGACAGGGGGGCTCCTACGAGCAGTACTTC.

The V gene is TRBV27, the J gene TRBJ2-7; D not resolved. V was trimmed by 5 bases and J by 2 bases, leaving 13 bases between them. The germline V gene encodes CDR1 MNHEY and CDR2 SMNVEV (reference sequence). The CDR3 has 14 residues. The chain's CDR3 is CASSPLQQTYEQYF. CDR3 coding DNA: TGTGCCAGCAGTCCCCTGCAACAGACCTACGAGCAGTACTTC.

The count of this clone is one. The chain employs TRBV5-1 and TRBJ1-4; D is ambiguous. Germline V gene data show CDR1 as SGHRS and CDR2 as YFSETQ. The CDR3 totals 15 residues. Trimming stripped 3 bases from V and 3 bases from J, with 12 bases between. CDR3 DNA: TGCGCCAGCAGCTCTTTTTCGCCGGCTAATGAAAAACTGTTTTTT. Translation gives CASSSFSPANEKLFF.

The chain combines TRBV2 with TRBJ2-7; D not certain. Germline V gives CDR1 SNHLY, CDR2 FYNNEI. Trimming removed 7 bases from V and 0 bases from J, with 10 bases in between. The CDR3 runs 13 residues. As DNA, the CDR3 is TGTGCCAGCACGCGGAACCTCTCCTACGAGCAGTACTTC. Its protein is CASTRNLSYEQYF.